A selection of T cell receptor beta chains follows, all from one sample in a study of CD8 T cells in ankylosing spondylitis. MiXCR, applied by TCRdb to the 5' RACE reads, yields one record per CDR3 protein. The data contain 300,000 to 350,000 distinct CDR3 sequences, 14% to 15% of them singletons. The sample consisted of blood, either unsorted or a sorted T cell fraction (not recorded which). These receptors originate from a male donor with ankylosing spondylitis or in good health (not recorded which). The CDR3 runs from the conserved cysteine through the conserved F or W. D genes are given only for firm matches. The size field is filled for only some rows; it gives once, few, many or a size class.

j_gene: TRBJ2-3
d_gene: TRBD2
v_gene: TRBV20-1
len: 12
abundance: -
CDR3nt: TGCAGTGCACGAGTGACGGGGGGGTCGCAGTATTTT
CDR3aa: CSARVTGGSQYF

j_gene: TRBJ2-7
d_gene: -
v_gene: TRBV5-1
len: 14
abundance: many
CDR3nt: TGCGCCAGCAGCTTGGAACAATATAGGTACGAGCAGTACTTC
CDR3aa: CASSLEQYRYEQYF

j_gene: TRBJ2-7
d_gene: -
v_gene: TRBV25-1
len: 13
abundance: few
CDR3nt: TGTGCCAGCAAAGGGCAGGGGATCTACGAGCAGTACTTC
CDR3aa: CASKGQGIYEQYF

j_gene: TRBJ1-2
d_gene: -
v_gene: TRBV3-1
len: 15
abundance: -
CDR3nt: TGTGCCAGCAGCCAAGACTCGACCCCCTTGTACGGCTACACCTTC
CDR3aa: CASSQDSTPLYGYTF

j_gene: TRBJ2-7
d_gene: TRBD2
v_gene: TRBV5-1
len: 15
abundance: -
CDR3nt: TGCGCCAGCAGCACTTATAGCGGGTCCCCCTACGAGCAGTACTTC
CDR3aa: CASSTYSGSPYEQYF

j_gene: TRBJ2-3
d_gene: -
v_gene: TRBV15
len: 15
abundance: -
CDR3nt: TGTGCCACCAGCAGGGACCCGACAGTGACAGATACGCAGTATTTT
CDR3aa: CATSRDPTVTDTQYF

j_gene: TRBJ2-5
d_gene: -
v_gene: TRBV20-1
len: 15
abundance: -
CDR3nt: TGCAGTGCTAGAGATAGAGGCAGGGGCCAAGAGACCCAGTACTTC
CDR3aa: CSARDRGRGQETQYF

j_gene: TRBJ2-3
d_gene: -
v_gene: TRBV20-1
len: 15
abundance: -
CDR3nt: TGCAGTTCGAAGGAGGTGGGAGGAGGCGCAGATACGCAGTATTTT
CDR3aa: CSSKEVGGGADTQYF

j_gene: TRBJ2-1
d_gene: -
v_gene: TRBV5-1
len: 13
abundance: -
CDR3nt: TGCGCCAGCAGCTTGGAGATTTACAATGAGCAGTTCTTC
CDR3aa: CASSLEIYNEQFF

j_gene: TRBJ1-5
d_gene: TRBD1
v_gene: TRBV29-1
len: 12
abundance: few
CDR3nt: TGCAGCGTTGCGGGACAGGGAGAGCCCCAGCATTTT
CDR3aa: CSVAGQGEPQHF

j_gene: TRBJ2-7
d_gene: TRBD1
v_gene: TRBV10-2
len: 15
abundance: -
CDR3nt: TGCGCCAGCAGTGGGCTGGGACAGGGGGCCCACGAGCAGTACTTC
CDR3aa: CASSGLGQGAHEQYF

j_gene: TRBJ1-1
d_gene: -
v_gene: TRBV19
len: 16
abundance: -
CDR3nt: TGTGCCAGTAGAGTCTTACGGCAGGAGATTGCCACTGAAGCTTTCTTT
CDR3aa: CASRVLRQEIATEAFF

j_gene: TRBJ1-2
d_gene: -
v_gene: TRBV3-1
len: 14
abundance: -
CDR3nt: TGTGCCAGCAGCCAAGATTCACAGGGTAGCGGCTACACCTTC
CDR3aa: CASSQDSQGSGYTF

j_gene: TRBJ2-2
d_gene: -
v_gene: TRBV7-2
len: 14
abundance: few
CDR3nt: TGTGCCAGCAGCTTCACAGTGAACACCGGGGAGCTGTTTTTT
CDR3aa: CASSFTVNTGELFF

j_gene: TRBJ2-7
d_gene: -
v_gene: TRBV27
len: 15
abundance: few
CDR3nt: TGTGCCAGCAGCCGGGACACCAACGGGAGGTACGAGCAGTACTTC
CDR3aa: CASSRDTNGRYEQYF

j_gene: TRBJ2-5
d_gene: TRBD2
v_gene: TRBV15
len: 15
abundance: few
CDR3nt: TGTGCCACCACCAGGGGTAGCGGGAGTGGAGAGACCCAGTACTTC
CDR3aa: CATTRGSGSGETQYF

j_gene: TRBJ1-1
d_gene: -
v_gene: TRBV19
len: 13
abundance: -
CDR3nt: TGTGCCAGACTGTCGTTGGGGGACCTTGAAGCTTTCTTT
CDR3aa: CARLSLGDLEAFF

j_gene: TRBJ2-7
d_gene: -
v_gene: TRBV18
len: 16
abundance: few
CDR3nt: TGTGCCAGCTCGTCCCGTGGCGGGACTGACCCCTACGAGCAGTACTTC
CDR3aa: CASSSRGGTDPYEQYF

j_gene: TRBJ2-1
d_gene: -
v_gene: TRBV11-2
len: 16
abundance: many
CDR3nt: TGTGCCAGCAGCTTAGGACAGAGGAGCTCCTACAATGAGCAGTTCTTC
CDR3aa: CASSLGQRSSYNEQFF